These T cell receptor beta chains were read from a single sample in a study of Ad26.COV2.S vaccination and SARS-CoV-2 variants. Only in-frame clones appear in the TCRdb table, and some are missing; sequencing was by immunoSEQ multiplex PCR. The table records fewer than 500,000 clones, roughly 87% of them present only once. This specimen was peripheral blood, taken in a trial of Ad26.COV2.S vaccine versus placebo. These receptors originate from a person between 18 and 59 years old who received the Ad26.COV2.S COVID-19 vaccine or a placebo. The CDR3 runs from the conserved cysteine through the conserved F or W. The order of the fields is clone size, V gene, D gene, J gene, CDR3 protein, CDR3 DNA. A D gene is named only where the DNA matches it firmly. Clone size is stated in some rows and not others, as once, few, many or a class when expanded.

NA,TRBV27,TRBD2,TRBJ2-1,CASRRGQWEGSHEQFF,TGTGCCAGCAGACGAGGGCAGTGGGAGGGCTCGCATGAGCAGTTCTTC
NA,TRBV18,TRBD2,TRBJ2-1,CASSLQASGRGEQFF,TGTGCCAGCTCCCTCCAAGCCAGCGGGAGGGGTGAGCAGTTCTTC
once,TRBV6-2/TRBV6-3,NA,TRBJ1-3,CASSSDAAGNTIYF,TGTGCCAGCAGTTCTGACGCCGCTGGAAACACCATATATTTT
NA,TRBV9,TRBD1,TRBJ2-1,CASSIDMDRGRNEQFF,TGTGCCAGCAGCATAGACATGGACAGGGGGCGAAATGAGCAGTTCTTC
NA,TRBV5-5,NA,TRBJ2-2,CASSLRPFINTGELFF,TGTGCCAGCAGCTTACGCCCCTTCATCAACACCGGGGAGCTGTTTTTT
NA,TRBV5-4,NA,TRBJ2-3,CASSLGFGTDTQYF,TGTGCCAGCAGTCTGGGGTTCGGCACAGATACGCAGTATTTT
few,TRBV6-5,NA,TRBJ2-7,CASSRGGTYEQYF,TGTGCCAGCAGCCGCGGAGGCACCTACGAGCAGTACTTC
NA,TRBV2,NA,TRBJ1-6,CASQNSKLLNSPLHF,TGTGCCAGCCAAAACTCCAAGCTCTTGAATTCACCCCTCCACTTT
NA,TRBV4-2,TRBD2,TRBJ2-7,CASSLGLASYEQYF,TGTGCCAGCAGCCTGGGACTAGCCAGCTACGAGCAGTACTTC
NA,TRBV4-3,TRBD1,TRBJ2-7,CTSSQAPGQGPTYEQYF,TGCACCAGCAGCCAAGCCCCCGGACAGGGCCCTACCTACGAGCAGTACTTC
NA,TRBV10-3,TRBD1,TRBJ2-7,CATRNTDRGAYEQYF,TGTGCCACACGCAATACCGACAGGGGTGCCTACGAGCAGTACTTC
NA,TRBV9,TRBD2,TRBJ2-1,CASSAWTSGRNEQFF,TGTGCCAGCAGCGCCTGGACTAGCGGGAGGAATGAGCAGTTCTTC
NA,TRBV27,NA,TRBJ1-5,CASKGPGPQHF,TGTGCCAGCAAGGGGCCTGGGCCCCAGCATTTT